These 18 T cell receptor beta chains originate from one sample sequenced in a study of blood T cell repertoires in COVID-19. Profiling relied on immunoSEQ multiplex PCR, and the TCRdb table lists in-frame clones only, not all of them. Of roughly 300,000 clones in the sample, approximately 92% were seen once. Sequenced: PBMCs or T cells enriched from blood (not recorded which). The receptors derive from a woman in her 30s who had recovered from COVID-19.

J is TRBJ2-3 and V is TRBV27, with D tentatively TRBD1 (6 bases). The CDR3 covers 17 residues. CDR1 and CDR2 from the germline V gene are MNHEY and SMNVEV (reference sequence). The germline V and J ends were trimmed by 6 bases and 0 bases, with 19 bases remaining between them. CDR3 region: CASSPPGHRSSTDTQYF. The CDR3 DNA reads TGTGCCAGCAGCCCCCCGGGACACCGTTCTAGCACAGATACGCAGTATTTT.

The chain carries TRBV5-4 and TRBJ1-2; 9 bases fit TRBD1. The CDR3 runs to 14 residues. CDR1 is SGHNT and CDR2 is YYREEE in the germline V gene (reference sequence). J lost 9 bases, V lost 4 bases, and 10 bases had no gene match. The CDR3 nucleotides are TGTGCCAGCAGCCGGGACAGGGATCCTTTTAGCTACACCTTC. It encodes CASSRDRDPFSYTF.

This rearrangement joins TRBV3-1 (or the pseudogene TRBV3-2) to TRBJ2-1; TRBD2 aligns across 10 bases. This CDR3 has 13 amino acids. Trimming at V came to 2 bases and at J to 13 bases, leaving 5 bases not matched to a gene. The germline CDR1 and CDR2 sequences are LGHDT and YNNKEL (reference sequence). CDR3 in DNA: TGTGCCAGCAGCCAAAGTCAACTAGCGGGACAGTTCTTC. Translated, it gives CASSQSQLAGQFF.

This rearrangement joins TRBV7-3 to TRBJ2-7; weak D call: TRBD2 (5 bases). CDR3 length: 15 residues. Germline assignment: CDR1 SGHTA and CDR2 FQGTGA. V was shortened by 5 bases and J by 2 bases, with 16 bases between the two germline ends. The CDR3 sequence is CASSPRPGSPYEQYF. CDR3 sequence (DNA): TGTGCCAGCAGCCCACGCCCGGGGAGCCCCTACGAGCAGTACTTC.

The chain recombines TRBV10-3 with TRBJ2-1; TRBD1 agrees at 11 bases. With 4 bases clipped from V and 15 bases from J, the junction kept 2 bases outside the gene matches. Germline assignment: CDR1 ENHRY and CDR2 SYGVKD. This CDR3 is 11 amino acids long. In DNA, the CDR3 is TGTGCCATCAGTGGGACAGGGGGCACGTTCTTC. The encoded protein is CAISGTGGTFF.

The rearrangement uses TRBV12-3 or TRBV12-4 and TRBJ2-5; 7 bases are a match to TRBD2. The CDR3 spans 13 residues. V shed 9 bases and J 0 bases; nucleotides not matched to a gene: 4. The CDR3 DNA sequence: TGTGCCAGTCTGGGGGGGTACCAAGAGACCCAGTACTTC. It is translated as CASLGGYQETQYF.

DNA for the CDR3: TGTGCCAGCCGCCTTTCCCCGGGGTCCCTCTCCTACGAGCAGTACTTC. Protein: CASRLSPGSLSYEQYF. J is TRBJ2-7 and V is TRBV27; a weak D match, TRBD2 (5 bases). Deletions cut 8 bases from V and 0 bases from J, with 20 bases between. Germline loops: CDR1 MNHEY, CDR2 SMNVEV (reference sequence). The CDR3 covers 16 residues.

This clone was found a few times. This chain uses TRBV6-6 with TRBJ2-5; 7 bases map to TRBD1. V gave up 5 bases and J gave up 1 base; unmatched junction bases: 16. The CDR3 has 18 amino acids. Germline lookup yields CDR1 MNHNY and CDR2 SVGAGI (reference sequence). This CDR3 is CASSRWGTGDSSQETQYF. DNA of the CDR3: TGTGCCAGCAGTAGATGGGGTACAGGGGATTCTTCCCAAGAGACCCAGTACTTC.

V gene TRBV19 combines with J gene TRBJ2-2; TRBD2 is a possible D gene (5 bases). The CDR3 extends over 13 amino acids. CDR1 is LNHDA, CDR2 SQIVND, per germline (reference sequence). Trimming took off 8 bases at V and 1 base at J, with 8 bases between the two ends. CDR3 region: CASQDWNTGELFF. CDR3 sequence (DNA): TGTGCCAGTCAGGACTGGAACACCGGGGAGCTGTTTTTT.

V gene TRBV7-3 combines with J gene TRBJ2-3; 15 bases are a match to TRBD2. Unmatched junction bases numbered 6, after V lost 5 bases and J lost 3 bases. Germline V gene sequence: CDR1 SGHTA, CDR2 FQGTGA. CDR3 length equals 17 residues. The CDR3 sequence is CASSQGLAGGATDTQYF. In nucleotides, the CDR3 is TGTGCCAGCAGCCAGGGACTAGCGGGAGGAGCGACAGATACGCAGTATTTT.

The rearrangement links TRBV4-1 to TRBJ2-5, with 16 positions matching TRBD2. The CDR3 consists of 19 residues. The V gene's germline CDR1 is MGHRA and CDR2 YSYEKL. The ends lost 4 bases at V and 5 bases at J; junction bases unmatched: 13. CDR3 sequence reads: CASSLMPGLAGGPRETQYF. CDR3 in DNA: TGCGCCAGCAGCCTCATGCCGGGACTAGCGGGGGGGCCGAGGGAGACCCAGTACTTC.

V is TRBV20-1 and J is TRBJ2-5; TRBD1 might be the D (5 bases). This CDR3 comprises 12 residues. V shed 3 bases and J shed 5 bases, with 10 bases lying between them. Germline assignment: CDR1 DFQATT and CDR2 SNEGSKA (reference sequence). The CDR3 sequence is CSASEAGETQYF. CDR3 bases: TGCAGTGCTAGTGAGGCAGGGGAGACCCAGTACTTC.

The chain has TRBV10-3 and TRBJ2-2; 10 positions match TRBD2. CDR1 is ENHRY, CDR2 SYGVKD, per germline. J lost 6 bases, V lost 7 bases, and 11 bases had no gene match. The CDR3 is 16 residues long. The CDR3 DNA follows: TGTGCCATCAAACAAGCTAGCGGGAGTGCCCCCGGGGAGCTGTTTTTT. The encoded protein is CAIKQASGSAPGELFF.

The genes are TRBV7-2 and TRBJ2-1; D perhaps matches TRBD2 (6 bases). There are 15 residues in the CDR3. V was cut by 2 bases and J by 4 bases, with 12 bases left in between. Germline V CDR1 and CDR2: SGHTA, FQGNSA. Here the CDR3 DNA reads TGTGCCAGCAGCTTACGGGGCGGGGAGTACAATGAGCAGTTCTTC. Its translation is CASSLRGGEYNEQFF.

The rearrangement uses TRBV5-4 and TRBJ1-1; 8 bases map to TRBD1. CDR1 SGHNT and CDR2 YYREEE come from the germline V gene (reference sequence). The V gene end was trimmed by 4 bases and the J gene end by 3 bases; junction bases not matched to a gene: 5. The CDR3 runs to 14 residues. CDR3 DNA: TGTGCCAGCAGCCCAGGGGGCCCGCACACTGAAGCTTTCTTT. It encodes CASSPGGPHTEAFF.

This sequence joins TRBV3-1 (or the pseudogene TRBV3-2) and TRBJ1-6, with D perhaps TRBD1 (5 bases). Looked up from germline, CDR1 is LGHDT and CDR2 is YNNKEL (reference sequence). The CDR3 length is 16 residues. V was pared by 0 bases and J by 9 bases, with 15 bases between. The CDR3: CASSQERDWGSSPLHF. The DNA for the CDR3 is TGTGCCAGCAGCCAAGAACGGGACTGGGGCAGTTCACCCCTCCACTTT.

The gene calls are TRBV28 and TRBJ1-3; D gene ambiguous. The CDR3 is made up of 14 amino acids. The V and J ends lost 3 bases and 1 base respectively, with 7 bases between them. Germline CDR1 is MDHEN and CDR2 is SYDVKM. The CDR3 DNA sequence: TGTGCCAGCAGTTTTTTTGAGTCTGGAAACACCATATATTTT. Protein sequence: CASSFFESGNTIYF.

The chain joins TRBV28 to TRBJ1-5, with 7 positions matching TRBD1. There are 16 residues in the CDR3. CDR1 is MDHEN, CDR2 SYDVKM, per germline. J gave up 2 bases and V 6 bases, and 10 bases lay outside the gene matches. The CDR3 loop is CASSTTTGWRNQPQHF. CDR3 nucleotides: TGTGCCAGCAGCACCACGACAGGGTGGCGCAATCAGCCCCAGCATTTT.